One sample yielded the 11 T cell receptor beta chains listed below, sequenced in a study of cytomegalovirus exposure and HLA in healthy donors. Primers: 60 Vbeta forward and 13 Jbeta reverse. Profiled with immunoSEQ multiplex PCR; TCRdb holds only in-frame clones, not every one. The sample has about 64,000 clones, about four fifths seen once; the top ten hold 6.5% to 8.5%. The source material was PBMCs. All receptors come from a man between 18 and 29 years old in good health and CMV-seropositive.

CDR3 coding DNA: TGTGCCAGCAGTTACTCCCTGCCCGGGACAGACGGCTACACCTTC. This codes for CASSYSLPGTDGYTF. This chain uses TRBV6-6 with TRBJ1-2; 7 bases map to TRBD1. CDR1 and CDR2 (germline): MNHNY, SVGAGI (reference sequence). The CDR3 spans 15 residues. V was clipped by 0 bases and J by 8 bases; unmatched bases: 9.

This rearrangement joins TRBV6-6 to TRBJ2-7, with D possibly being TRBD1 (5 bases). There are 15 residues in the CDR3. Trimming shortened V by 0 bases and J by 2 bases, and 11 bases separated the two germline ends. Germline assignment: CDR1 MNHNY and CDR2 SVGAGI (reference sequence). The CDR3 region is CASSYSIGRAYEQYF. The CDR3 DNA sequence: TGTGCCAGCAGTTACTCTATTGGCAGGGCCTACGAGCAGTACTTC.

The gene calls are TRBV7-9 and TRBJ2-2, with 9 bases aligning to TRBD1. After removal of 11 bases from V and 3 bases from J, the junction contained 4 bases not matched to a gene. The CDR3 has 13 amino acids. CDR1 and CDR2 (germline): SEHNR, FQNEAQ (reference sequence). The CDR3 sequence is CASRTGDTGELFF. Here the CDR3 DNA reads TGTGCCTCCCGGACAGGGGACACCGGGGAGCTGTTTTTT.

The genes are TRBV27 and TRBJ1-2; TRBD1 is a possible D gene (6 bases). Germline V gives CDR1 MNHEY, CDR2 SMNVEV (reference sequence). The CDR3 contains 14 residues. V lost 5 bases and J 6 bases, leaving 16 bases between the germline ends. CDR3 coding DNA: TGTGCCAGCAGTCCAGAGACAGGACCGGATGGCTACACCTTC. Its translation: CASSPETGPDGYTF.

V and J are TRBV5-4 and TRBJ1-2, with 12 bases fitting TRBD1. The trim removed 0 bases at V and 2 bases at J, leaving 8 bases unmatched. CDR1 is SGHNT and CDR2 is YYREEE in the germline V gene (reference sequence). The CDR3 loop spans 18 amino acids. The CDR3 bases are TGTGCCAGCAGCTTGGTGGGACAGGGGGCTAGTAGGAACTATGGCTACACCTTC. Protein product: CASSLVGQGASRNYGYTF. The complete variable domain, with remaining parts taken from reference TRBV5-4 and TRBJ1-2, reads ETGVTQSPTHLIKTRGQQVTLRCSSQSGHNTVSWYQQALGQGPQFIFQYYREEENGRGNFPPRFSGLQFPNYSSELNVNALELDDSALYLCASSLVGQGASRNYGYTFGSGTRLTVV.

The rearrangement uses TRBV9 and TRBJ2-1; 7 positions agree with TRBD1. CDR3 length equals 16 residues. Per germline, CDR1 SGDLS and CDR2 YYNGEE. V lost 4 bases, J lost 6 bases, and 13 bases stayed unmatched. The CDR3 coding sequence is TGTGCCAGCAGCCTCGATTCCGGGACAGCGAGCAATGAGCAGTTCTTC. Translation gives CASSLDSGTASNEQFF.

The chain employs TRBV11-2 and TRBJ1-6; TRBD1 is a possible D gene (6 bases). Germline-derived CDR1 and CDR2 are SGHAT and FQNNGV. V lost 5 bases, J lost 5 bases, and 10 bases lay in between. This CDR3 has 14 residues. CDR3 loop: CASSQDSNNSPLHF. The CDR3 nucleotides are TGTGCCAGCAGCCAGGACAGTAATAATTCACCCCTCCACTTT.

The chain couples TRBV2 to TRBJ2-3, with TRBD2 as a possible D gene (6 bases). This CDR3 comprises 15 residues. Germline V gene sequence: CDR1 SNHLY, CDR2 FYNNEI. Trimming stripped 7 bases from V and 0 bases from J, with 14 bases between. The CDR3 DNA follows: TGTGCCAGCACCATTGGGACTTCTAGCACAGATACGCAGTATTTT. This encodes CASTIGTSSTDTQYF.

V gene TRBV6-5 combines with J gene TRBJ1-4; D perhaps matches TRBD1 (5 bases). Between the trimmed V and J ends, which lost 0 bases and 9 bases, there was a span of 8 bases. In germline, CDR1 is MNHEY, CDR2 SVGAGI. This CDR3 has 13 amino acids. This CDR3 reads CASSYSQGKKLFF. The CDR3 DNA reads TGTGCCAGCAGTTACTCGCAGGGTAAAAAACTGTTTTTT.

The chain links TRBV6-1 to TRBJ1-1; weak D call: TRBD1 (5 bases). The CDR3 sequence is 14 residues long. CDR1 is MNHNS and CDR2 is SASEGT in the germline V gene. V lost 2 bases, J lost 0 bases, and 7 bases lay in between. The CDR3 DNA reads as TGTGCCAGCAGTGAACAGGGCTTGAACACTGAAGCTTTCTTT. This sequence encodes CASSEQGLNTEAFF.

The chain joins TRBV7-2 to TRBJ2-7; 12 positions agree with TRBD1. The germline V gene encodes CDR1 SGHTA and CDR2 FQGNSA. This CDR3 is built from 15 residues. V lost 5 bases, J lost 2 bases, and 4 bases stayed unmatched. This CDR3 reads CASSEGQGATYEQYF. The CDR3 DNA reads TGTGCCAGCAGCGAGGGACAGGGGGCCACCTACGAGCAGTACTTC. The variable domain in full, with the rest retrieved from reference TRBV7-2 and TRBJ2-7, is GAGVSQSPSNKVTEKGKDVELRCDPISGHTALYWYRQSLGQGLEFLIYFQGNSAPDKSGLPSDRFSAERTGGSVSTLTIQRTQQEDSAVYLCASSEGQGATYEQYFGPGTRLTVT.